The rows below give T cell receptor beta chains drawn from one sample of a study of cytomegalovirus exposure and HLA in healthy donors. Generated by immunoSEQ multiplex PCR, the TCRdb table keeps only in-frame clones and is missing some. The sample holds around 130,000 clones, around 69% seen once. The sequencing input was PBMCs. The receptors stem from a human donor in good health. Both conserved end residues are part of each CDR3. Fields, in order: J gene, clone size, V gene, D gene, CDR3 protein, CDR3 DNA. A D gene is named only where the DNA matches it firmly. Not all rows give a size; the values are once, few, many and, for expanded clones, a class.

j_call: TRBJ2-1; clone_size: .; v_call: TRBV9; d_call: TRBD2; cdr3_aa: CASSVANLLAGAYNEQFF; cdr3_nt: TGTGCCAGCAGCGTAGCAAACTTGCTAGCGGGAGCCTACAATGAGCAGTTCTTC
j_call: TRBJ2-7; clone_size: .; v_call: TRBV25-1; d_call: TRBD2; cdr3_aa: CASSSGSFSYEQYF; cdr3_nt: TGTGCCAGCAGTAGCGGGAGTTTCTCCTACGAGCAGTACTTC
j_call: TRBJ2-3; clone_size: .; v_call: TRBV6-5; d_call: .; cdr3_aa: CASSYEGQSTDTQYF; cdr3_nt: TGTGCCAGCAGTTACGAAGGACAGTCCACAGATACGCAGTATTTT
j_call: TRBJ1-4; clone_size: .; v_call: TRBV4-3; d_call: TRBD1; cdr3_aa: CASSQELTTGTGFNEKLFF; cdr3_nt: TGCGCCAGCAGCCAAGAGTTAACGACCGGGACAGGGTTTAATGAAAAACTGTTTTTT
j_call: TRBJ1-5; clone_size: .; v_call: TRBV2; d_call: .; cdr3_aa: CASREFGYSNQPQHF; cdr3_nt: TGTGCCAGCAGAGAATTCGGGTATAGCAATCAGCCCCAGCATTTT
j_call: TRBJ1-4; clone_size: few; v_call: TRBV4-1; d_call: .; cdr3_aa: CASSQEPGAGTTNEKLFF; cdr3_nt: TGCGCCAGCAGCCAAGAACCAGGGGCTGGTACAACTAATGAAAAACTGTTTTTT
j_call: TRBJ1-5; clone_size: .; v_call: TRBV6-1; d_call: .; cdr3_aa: CASSDAGNQPQHF; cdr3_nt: TGTGCCAGCAGTGACGCGGGGAATCAGCCCCAGCATTTT
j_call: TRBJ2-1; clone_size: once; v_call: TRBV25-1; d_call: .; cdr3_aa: CASRGANNEQFF; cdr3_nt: TGTGCCAGCAGAGGGGCCAACAATGAGCAGTTCTTC
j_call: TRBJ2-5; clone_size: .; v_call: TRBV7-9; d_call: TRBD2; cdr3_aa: CASSRGTSGAKTQYF; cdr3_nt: TGTGCCAGCAGCCGAGGGACTAGCGGAGCCAAGACCCAGTACTTC
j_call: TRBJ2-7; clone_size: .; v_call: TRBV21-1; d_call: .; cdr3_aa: CASSKQLGQSSYEQYF; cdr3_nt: TGTGCCAGCAGCAAACAATTGGGACAGTCCTCCTACGAGCAGTACTTC
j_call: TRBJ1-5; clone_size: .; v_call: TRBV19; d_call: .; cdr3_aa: CASSIDQKTPGGYQPQHF; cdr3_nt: TGTGCCAGTAGTATAGATCAAAAGACCCCGGGGGGGTATCAGCCCCAGCATTTT
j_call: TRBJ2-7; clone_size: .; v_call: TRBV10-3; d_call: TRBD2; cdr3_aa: CAISEGRGGLYEQYF; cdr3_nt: TGTGCCATCAGTGAGGGGCGGGGGGGGCTCTACGAGCAGTACTTC
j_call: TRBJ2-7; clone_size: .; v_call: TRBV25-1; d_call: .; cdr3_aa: CASSAELQGILPYEQYF; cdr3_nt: TGTGCCAGCAGTGCGGAACTACAGGGTATATTACCCTACGAGCAGTACTTC
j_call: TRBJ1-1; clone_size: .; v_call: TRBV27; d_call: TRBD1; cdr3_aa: CATYGRGRTEAFF; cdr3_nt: TGTGCCACTTACGGGAGGGGGCGGACTGAAGCTTTCTTT
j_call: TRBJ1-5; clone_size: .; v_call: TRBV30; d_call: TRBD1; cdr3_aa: CAWSQRQGLGQPQHF; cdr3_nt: TGTGCCTGGAGCCAACGACAGGGCTTGGGTCAGCCCCAGCATTTT
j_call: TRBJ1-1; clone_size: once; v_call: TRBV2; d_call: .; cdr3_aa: CASRDTGLNTEAFF; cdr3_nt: TGTGCCAGCAGAGATACAGGCTTGAACACTGAAGCTTTCTTT
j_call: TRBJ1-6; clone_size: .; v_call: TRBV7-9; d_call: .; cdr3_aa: CASSLGGGDLSPLHF; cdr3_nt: TGTGCCAGCAGCTTAGGAGGAGGGGACCTATCACCCCTCCACTTT
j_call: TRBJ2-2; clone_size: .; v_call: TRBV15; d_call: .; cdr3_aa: CATSRDVVNTGELFF; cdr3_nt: TGTGCCACCAGCAGAGACGTAGTCAACACCGGGGAGCTGTTTTTT
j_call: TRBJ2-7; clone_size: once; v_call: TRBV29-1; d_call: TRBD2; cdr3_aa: CSAKGLPPTYEQYF; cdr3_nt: TGCAGCGCCAAGGGACTACCTCCCACCTACGAGCAGTACTTC
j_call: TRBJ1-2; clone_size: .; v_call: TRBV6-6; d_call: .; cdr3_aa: CASSQDSAGYTF; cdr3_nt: TGTGCCAGCAGTCAGGACAGTGCCGGCTACACCTTC
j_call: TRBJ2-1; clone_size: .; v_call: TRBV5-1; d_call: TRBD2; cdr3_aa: CASSISSGLKSSYNEQFF; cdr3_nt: TGCGCCAGCAGCATATCTAGCGGCCTAAAGAGCTCCTACAATGAGCAGTTCTTC
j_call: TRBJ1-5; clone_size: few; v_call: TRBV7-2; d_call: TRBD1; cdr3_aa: CASSPGQGFNQPQHF; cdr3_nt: TGTGCCAGCAGCCCGGGACAGGGATTCAATCAGCCCCAGCATTTT
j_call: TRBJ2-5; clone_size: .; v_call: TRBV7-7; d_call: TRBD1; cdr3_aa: CASSLVDRGRQETQYF; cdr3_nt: TGTGCTAGCAGCTTAGTGGACAGGGGGCGGCAAGAGACCCAGTACTTC
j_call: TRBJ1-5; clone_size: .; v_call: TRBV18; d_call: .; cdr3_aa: CASSPRGGSGNQPQHF; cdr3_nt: TGTGCCAGCTCACCAAGGGGGGGCTCAGGCAATCAGCCCCAGCATTTT
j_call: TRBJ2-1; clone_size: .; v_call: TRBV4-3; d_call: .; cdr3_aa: CASSQDPGAYNEQFF; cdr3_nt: TGCGCCAGCAGCCAGGATCCGGGGGCCTACAATGAGCAGTTCTTC
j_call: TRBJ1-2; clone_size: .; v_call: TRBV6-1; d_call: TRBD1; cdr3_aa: CASSGDRGLFYGYTF; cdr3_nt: TGTGCCAGCAGTGGCGACAGGGGCCTTTTTTATGGCTACACCTTC
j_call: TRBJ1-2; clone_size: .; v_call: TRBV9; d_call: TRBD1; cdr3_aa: CASSVGQGNYGYTF; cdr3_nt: TGTGCCAGCAGCGTTGGACAGGGTAACTATGGCTACACCTTC
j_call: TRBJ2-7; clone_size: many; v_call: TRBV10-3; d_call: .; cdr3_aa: CAHGHILGGYEQYF; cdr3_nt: TGTGCCCACGGACACATCCTAGGGGGCTACGAGCAGTACTTC
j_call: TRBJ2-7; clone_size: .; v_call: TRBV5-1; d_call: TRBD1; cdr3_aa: CASSLPGGSYEQYF; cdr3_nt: TGCGCCAGCAGCTTGCCAGGGGGCTCCTACGAGCAGTACTTC
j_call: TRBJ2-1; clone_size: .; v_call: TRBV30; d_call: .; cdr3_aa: CAWSVGYLYNEQFF; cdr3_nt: TGTGCCTGGAGTGTGGGCTACCTCTACAATGAGCAGTTCTTC
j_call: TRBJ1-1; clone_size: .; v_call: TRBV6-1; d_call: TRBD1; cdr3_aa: CASSVEGQFEAFF; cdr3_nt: TGTGCCAGCAGTGTTGAGGGACAGTTTGAAGCTTTCTTT
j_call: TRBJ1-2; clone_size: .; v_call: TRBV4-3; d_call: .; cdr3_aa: CASSHRGSGYTF; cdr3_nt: TGCGCCAGCAGCCACAGGGGAAGCGGCTACACCTTC
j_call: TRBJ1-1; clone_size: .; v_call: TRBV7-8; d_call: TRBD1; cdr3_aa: CASSFLTGTGSTTEAFF; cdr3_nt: TGTGCCAGCAGCTTTTTAACCGGGACAGGGAGTACCACTGAAGCTTTCTTT
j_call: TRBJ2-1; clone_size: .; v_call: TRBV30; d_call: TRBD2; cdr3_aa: CAWRVAGVPEQFF; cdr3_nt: TGTGCCTGGAGGGTAGCGGGAGTCCCTGAGCAGTTCTTC
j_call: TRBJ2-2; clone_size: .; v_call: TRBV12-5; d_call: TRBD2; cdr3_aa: CASGLVASSGGATGELFF; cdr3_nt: TGTGCTAGTGGTTTGGTCGCTTCTAGCGGGGGGGCCACCGGGGAGCTGTTTTTT
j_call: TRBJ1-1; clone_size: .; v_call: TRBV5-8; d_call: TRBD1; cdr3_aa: CASSWGTGRTEAFF; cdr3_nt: TGTGCCAGCAGCTGGGGGACAGGAAGGACTGAAGCTTTCTTT
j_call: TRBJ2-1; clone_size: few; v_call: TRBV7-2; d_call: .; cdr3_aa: CASSRPAAGNGEFF; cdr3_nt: TGTGCCAGCAGCCGCCCGGCTGCGGGTAACGGGGAGTTCTTC
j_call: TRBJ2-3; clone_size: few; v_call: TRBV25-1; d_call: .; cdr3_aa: CASTELGRDTQYF; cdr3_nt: TGTGCCAGCACCGAGCTGGGGAGAGATACGCAGTATTTT
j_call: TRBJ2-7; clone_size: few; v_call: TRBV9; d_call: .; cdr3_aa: CASSVESGQTYEQYF; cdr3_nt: TGTGCCAGCAGCGTAGAGTCGGGTCAGACCTACGAGCAGTACTTC
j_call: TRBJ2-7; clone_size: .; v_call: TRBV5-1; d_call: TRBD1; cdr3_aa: CASSFGQGWYEQYF; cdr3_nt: TGCGCCAGCAGCTTCGGACAGGGATGGTACGAGCAGTACTTC
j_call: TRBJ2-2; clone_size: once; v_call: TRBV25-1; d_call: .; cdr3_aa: CASSESRGANTGELFF; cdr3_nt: TGTGCCAGCAGTGAATCCCGCGGCGCGAACACCGGGGAGCTGTTTTTT
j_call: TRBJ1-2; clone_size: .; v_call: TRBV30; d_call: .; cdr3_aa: CAWYTIPGVNGYTF; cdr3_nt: TGTGCCTGGTATACCATCCCGGGAGTGAACGGCTACACCTTC
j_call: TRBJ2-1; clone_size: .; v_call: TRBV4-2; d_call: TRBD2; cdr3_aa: CASSQGVRGEGNEQFF; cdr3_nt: TGTGCCAGCAGCCAAGGAGTGCGGGGGGAAGGCAATGAGCAGTTCTTC
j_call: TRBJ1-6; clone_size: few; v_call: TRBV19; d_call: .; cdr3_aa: CASSIKVADPLHF; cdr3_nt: TGTGCCAGTAGTATAAAGGTGGCGGATCCCCTCCACTTT
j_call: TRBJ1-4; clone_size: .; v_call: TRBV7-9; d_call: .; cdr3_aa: CASSLQGGGEKLFF; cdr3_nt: TGTGCCAGCAGCCTCCAGGGAGGGGGTGAAAAACTGTTTTTT
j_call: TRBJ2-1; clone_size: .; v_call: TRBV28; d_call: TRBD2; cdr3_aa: CASSFWPRGGTGGNEQFF; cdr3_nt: TGTGCCAGCAGTTTCTGGCCTCGGGGGGGGACCGGGGGCAATGAGCAGTTCTTC
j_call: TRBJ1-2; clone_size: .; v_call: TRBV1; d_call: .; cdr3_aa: CTSSQERGGYGYTF; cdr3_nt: TGCACCAGCAGCCAAGAACGGGGAGGCTATGGCTACACCTTC
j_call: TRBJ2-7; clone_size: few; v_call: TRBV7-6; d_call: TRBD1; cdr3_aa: CASSYGQGIAYEQYF; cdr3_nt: TGTGCCAGCAGCTACGGACAGGGGATAGCCTACGAGCAGTACTTC
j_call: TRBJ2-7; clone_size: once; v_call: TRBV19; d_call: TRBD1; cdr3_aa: CASSKGRGQGRSSEQYF; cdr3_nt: TGTGCCAGTAGCAAAGGGAGAGGACAGGGTCGATCGTCCGAGCAGTACTTC
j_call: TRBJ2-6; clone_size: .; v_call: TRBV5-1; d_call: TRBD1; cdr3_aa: CASSLVQGAGANVLTF; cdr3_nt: TGCGCCAGCAGCTTGGTTCAGGGGGCCGGGGCCAACGTCCTGACTTTC
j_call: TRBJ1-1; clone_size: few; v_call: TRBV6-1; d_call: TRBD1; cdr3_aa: CASSERSDRETFF; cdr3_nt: TGTGCCAGCAGTGAGCGCTCGGACAGGGAGACTTTCTTT
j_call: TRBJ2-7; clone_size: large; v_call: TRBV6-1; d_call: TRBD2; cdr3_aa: CASSPQREDF; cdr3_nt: TGTGCCAGCAGTCCCCAGCGGGAGGACTTC
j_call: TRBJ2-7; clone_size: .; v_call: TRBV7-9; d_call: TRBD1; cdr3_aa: CASSYRDRQTYEQYF; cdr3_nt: TGTGCCAGCAGCTACAGGGACAGGCAGACCTACGAGCAGTACTTC
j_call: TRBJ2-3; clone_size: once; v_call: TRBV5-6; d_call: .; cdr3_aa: CASSPELTPVTDTQYF; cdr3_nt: TGTGCCAGCAGCCCCGAACTAACCCCCGTTACAGATACGCAGTATTTT
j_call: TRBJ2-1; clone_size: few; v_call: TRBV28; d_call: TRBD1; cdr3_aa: CASSLGQGSRFF; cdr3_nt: TGTGCCAGCAGTTTGGGACAGGGATCTAGGTTCTTC
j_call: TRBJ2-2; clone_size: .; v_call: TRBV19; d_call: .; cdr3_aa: CASSILGPNGAFNTGELFF; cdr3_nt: TGTGCCAGTAGTATATTGGGCCCCAATGGGGCATTTAACACCGGGGAGCTGTTTTTT
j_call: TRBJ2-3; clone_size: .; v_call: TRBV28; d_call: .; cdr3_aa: CASSDRVSSTDTQYF; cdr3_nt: TGTGCCAGCAGCGATCGGGTCTCTAGCACAGATACGCAGTATTTT
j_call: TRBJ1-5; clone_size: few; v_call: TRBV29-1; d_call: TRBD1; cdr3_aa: CSVGQGAGNQPQHF; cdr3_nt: TGCAGCGTGGGACAGGGGGCGGGCAATCAGCCCCAGCATTTT
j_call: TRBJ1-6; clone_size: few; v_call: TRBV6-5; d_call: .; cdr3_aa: CASSYRENSPLHF; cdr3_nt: TGTGCCAGCAGTTACCGAGAGAATTCACCCCTCCACTTT